This record concerns one T cell receptor beta chain sequence. Its antigen target is currently unknown. No quality values exist for individual bases; no much larger clone is one base distant. Healthy HIV-negative adults with no recently reported acute infections or vaccinations were included as donors. Every donor was a Caucasian adult living in Nashville, Tennessee, USA. CD8 memory samples consisted of magnetically selected CD45RO+ cells combined with CCR7-negative CD45RA+ effector memory (TemRA) cells. Blood was obtained by leukapheresis, after which PBMCs were separated by Ficoll-Histopaque density gradient centrifugation and cryopreserved in liquid nitrogen vapor phase. Analytical flow cytometry was used to check the purity and quantity of every magnetically sorted T cell population. Each sorted fraction had its genomic DNA isolated and then quantified by UV absorbance on a Nanodrop 2000c. Deletion took 4 bases off V and 5 bases off J, with a span of 13 bases between the germline ends. Measured from the cysteine to the phenylalanine, the CDR3 is 13 residues long. The kept DNA is CDR3 alone, 39 bases in frame from the first base. For CDR1 and CDR2, the germline V gene (reference sequence) lists SGHNT and YYREEE.

The source of the sample is a study of shared clonotypes between healthy human individuals (TCRdb year 2020). Some background on the complete study: Two women and a few men aged 18 to 49 years were included in the cohort. Each donor's leukapheresis produced roughly between roughly 0.85 and 10 billion PBMCs. For each donor, three plates each were used for CD4 naive and CD4 memory, two plates were used for CD8 naive, and one plate was used for CD8 memory. The study deeply sequenced blood TCR repertoires of several healthy adults to estimate repertoire size and the extent of clonotype sharing between individuals. To increase sequencing depth and limit assay-specific biases, different laboratories used diverse techniques to prepare libraries and sequence TCR repertoires. What the authors observed across the whole study: Only blood was sampled, and tissue TCR repertoires likely differ from those in blood. Larger estimated clonotype richness was generally found for naive subsets than for memory subsets. Higher generation probabilities were observed for clonotypes shared by all four sorted-subset donors than for non-shared clonotypes. Across several donors, around 5.4% of naive CD4, around 3.3% of naive CD8, about 2% of memory CD4, and under 0.45% of memory CD8 clonotypes were shared. Incomplete sequencing was indicated by rarefaction of sorted-subset datasets, despite the large sequencing depth. Because the study included only a small number of donors, the genetic and exposure-history diversity represented was limited. Pairwise subsampling indicated that sequencing depth was expected to affect the degree of clonotype sharing among donors.

Using the deep immunoSEQ assay, multiplex PCR amplified TCR CDR3 regions from genomic DNA. Genomic DNA extracted from each cell subset was distributed evenly over all wells of several immunoSEQ 96-well plates, and each plate served as one replicate. Each replicate PCR for sorted subsets received about 200 ng genomic DNA, equal to about 30,000 T cell genomes. Purified libraries were measured with a Qubit 3.0 fluorometer, size-checked on a Bioanalyzer 2100, and measured again with the KAPA Library Quantification kit. Every immunoSEQ 96-well plate was sequenced on a separate single-read 150-cycle Illumina NextSeq 550 flow cell. The published analysis was carried out like this. Because the immunoSEQ output held only junctional sequences and lacked quality scores, the filtering could not match the filtering applied to full-length reads. Sequences were annotated with PyIR, a Python wrapper for IgBLAST v1.9, and V/J genes and CDR3 were assigned using IMGT germline references. Reads were removed for weak V/J assignments (E-value above 1e-6), missing CDR3, stop codons, out-of-frame junctions, or ambiguous translated residues. A V3J clonotype was defined by an identical inferred V gene, J gene, and CDR3 amino acid sequence. Percentage overlap between repertoires was computed as shared unique clonotypes divided by the size of the smaller repertoire. Repertoire richness was assessed with RTK rarefaction, the Chao1 estimator, and Recon v2.1 estimates of unobserved clonotypes. Generation probabilities for all TCRbeta clonotypes obtained by the gDNA method from a few donors were computed using OLGA. The table was pulled from immuneACCESS by TCRdb, which kept in-frame rearrangements only. Such tables lose some clones; where checked, under half of the loss comes from unresolved V genes, and the rest has no known cause. V and J calls and clone size are given by that table; D and trimming were obtained from the DNA. This sample lists roughly 110,000 clones; 68% were detected once. The ten largest clones capture roughly 24% of the sample.

The rearranged chain carries TRBV5-4 and TRBJ2-7; perhaps TRBD2 is the D gene, with 6 bases matching. This sequence was found in a woman in her twenties or thirties in good health. Sequencing was performed on memory CD8+ T cells sorted from blood. The cell subset or site label, as the study defines it: CD45RO+ cells pooled with CCR7-negative TemRA cells. Here is the DNA: TGTGCCAGCAGCGGGGAGTCGGGGGACGAGCAGTACTTC. Translated, this gives CASSGESGDEQYF. Extended through the reference TRBV5-4 and TRBJ2-7 proteins, this CDR3 yields the full variable domain: ETGVTQSPTHLIKTRGQQVTLRCSSQSGHNTVSWYQQALGQGPQFIFQYYREEENGRGNFPPRFSGLQFPNYSSELNVNALELDDSALYLCASSGESGDEQYFGPGTRLTVT.